This T cell receptor (beta chain) was observed in a study of T cells after yellow fever vaccination. For TCR, cDNA came from 5'RACE template switching, which added a universal primer site and UMIs. TCRdb itself ran the 5' RACE reads through MiXCR, one entry per CDR3 protein. The sample shows around 340,000 distinct CDR3 sequences, around 13% of them seen only once. Details on this clonotype: Its matching antigen is unknown.

Whole-study results and caveats: Most clones from primary vaccination were detected again post-booster (almost 98% CD4, 88% CD8).

The sample consisted of CD4+ T cells sorted from PBMCs, taken 15 days after the yellow fever booster vaccination. The source of this sequence is a man between 18 and 29 years old who received the YFV17D yellow fever vaccine.

CDR3 residues: CASSLTGGRYGYTF. CDR3 bases: TGCGCCAGCAGCCTAACAGGGGGCAGGTATGGCTACACCTTC. The chain links TRBV5-1 to TRBJ1-2, with 9 bases fitting TRBD1. The CDR3 is 14 residues long. After removal of 4 bases from V and 5 bases from J, the junction contained 6 bases not matched to a gene. CDR1 SGHRS and CDR2 YFSETQ come from the germline V gene.